This is a list of T cell receptor beta chains from one sample in a study of control samples from healthy donors and cancer patients. Sequencing used immunoSEQ multiplex PCR; TCRdb keeps in-frame clones, though not all of them. The repertoire includes some 49,000 clones, 65% to 90% of them detected once, and approximately 2.8% sits in the top ten. The specimen was PBMCs. The receptor source for this set is a woman aged 45-65 years with lung cancer. Each CDR3 is given with its conserved first and last residue. The order of the fields is clone size, V gene, J gene, D gene, CDR3 DNA, CDR3 protein. D genes are given only for firm matches. Expanded clones get a size class; other rows say once, few or many, or leave the size out.

size: NA; V: TRBV30; J: TRBJ1-1; D: TRBD1; DNA: TGTGCCTGGCATGGACAGGGTTTCACTGAAGCTTTCTTT; CDR3: CAWHGQGFTEAFF
size: NA; V: TRBV5-1; J: TRBJ2-7; D: NA; DNA: TGCGCCAGCAGGGAGGGTTACGAGCAGTACTTC; CDR3: CASREGYEQYF
size: NA; V: TRBV24-1; J: TRBJ2-1; D: TRBD1; DNA: TGTGCCACCAGTGATTTTAGGACAGGGGGGAACAATGAGCAGTTCTTC; CDR3: CATSDFRTGGNNEQFF
size: NA; V: TRBV10-3; J: TRBJ2-1; D: TRBD2; DNA: TGTGCCATCAGTGAAGGCCCTAGCGGGGGCCCAGAGCAGTTCTTC; CDR3: CAISEGPSGGPEQFF
size: NA; V: TRBV6-1; J: TRBJ1-1; D: NA; DNA: TGTGCCAGCCGTGTTTTTGGGACGGAGACCAACACTGAAGCTTTCTTT; CDR3: CASRVFGTETNTEAFF
size: few; V: TRBV3-1/TRBV3-2; J: TRBJ1-2; D: NA; DNA: TGTGCCAGCAGCCAAGATCCAGGGTCTTATGGCTACACCTTC; CDR3: CASSQDPGSYGYTF
size: few; V: TRBV2; J: TRBJ1-1; D: NA; DNA: TGTGCCAGCAGACTTGGACAAGCTTCAGATTTGGCTTTCTTT; CDR3: CASRLGQASDLAFF
size: NA; V: TRBV7-9; J: TRBJ2-5; D: TRBD2; DNA: TGTGCCAGCAGCTTAGGTAGCGGGGGGGCAGAGACCCAGTACTTC; CDR3: CASSLGSGGAETQYF
size: NA; V: TRBV6-2/TRBV6-3; J: TRBJ1-1; D: NA; DNA: TGTGCCAGCAGTTTGGGACAGAACACTGAAGCTTTCTTT; CDR3: CASSLGQNTEAFF
size: once; V: TRBV27; J: TRBJ1-1; D: NA; DNA: TGTGCCAGCAGTTCCCTTTTTATCCAGGGCGGCGAAGCTTTCTTT; CDR3: CASSSLFIQGGEAFF
size: NA; V: TRBV6-1; J: TRBJ1-1; D: TRBD1; DNA: TGTGCCAGCAGTTTGGGACAGCAGAACACTGAAGCTTTCTTT; CDR3: CASSLGQQNTEAFF
size: NA; V: TRBV6-5; J: TRBJ2-6; D: NA; DNA: TGTGCCAGCAGTTATAAAGGTTCTGGGGCCAACGTCCTGACTTTC; CDR3: CASSYKGSGANVLTF
size: NA; V: TRBV19; J: TRBJ1-1; D: NA; DNA: TGTGCCAGTAGTATAGACGGAGGGAACACTGAAGCTTTCTTT; CDR3: CASSIDGGNTEAFF
size: NA; V: TRBV18; J: TRBJ1-1; D: NA; DNA: TGTGCCAGCACAGAAAGGACAGAAACGAACACTGAAGCTTTCTTT; CDR3: CASTERTETNTEAFF
size: NA; V: TRBV27; J: TRBJ2-7; D: NA; DNA: TGTGCCAGCAGGCTAGACGCGACAGTTCGCGAGCAGTACTTC; CDR3: CASRLDATVREQYF
size: NA; V: TRBV18; J: TRBJ1-2; D: NA; DNA: TGTGCCAGCTCACGACCGGAAGATGGCTACACCTTC; CDR3: CASSRPEDGYTF
size: NA; V: TRBV5-1; J: TRBJ1-1; D: NA; DNA: TGCGCCAGCAGCTGGGAGGGGGGTCTGGGCACTGAAGCTTTCTTT; CDR3: CASSWEGGLGTEAFF
size: NA; V: TRBV5-1; J: TRBJ1-6; D: TRBD1; DNA: TGCGCCAGCAGCTTGTCCCCGGGACAGGGACGGTCACCCCTCCACTTT; CDR3: CASSLSPGQGRSPLHF
size: NA; V: TRBV2; J: TRBJ1-2; D: NA; DNA: TGTGCCAGCAGGGGGGTTCGGGGGGACCTCTATGGCTACACCTTC; CDR3: CASRGVRGDLYGYTF
size: NA; V: TRBV27; J: TRBJ2-7; D: NA; DNA: TGTGCCAGCAGTTTATCGATTGGGAGCTCCTACGAGCAGTACTTC; CDR3: CASSLSIGSSYEQYF
size: NA; V: TRBV14; J: TRBJ1-2; D: NA; DNA: TGTGCCAGCAGCCAAGGGGCCCGGGACGAGAATGGCTACACCTTC; CDR3: CASSQGARDENGYTF
size: NA; V: TRBV6-5; J: TRBJ2-1; D: NA; DNA: TGTGCCAGCAGGGACAGATACTACAATGAGCAGTTCTTC; CDR3: CASRDRYYNEQFF
size: once; V: TRBV5-1; J: TRBJ1-3; D: TRBD1; DNA: TGCGCCAGCAGTCCGGGACAGCTAGTCTCTGGAAACACCATATATTTT; CDR3: CASSPGQLVSGNTIYF
size: NA; V: TRBV14; J: TRBJ1-6; D: NA; DNA: TGTGCCAGCAGCCAAGTCCTCGGCTCACCCCTCCACTTT; CDR3: CASSQVLGSPLHF
size: NA; V: TRBV9; J: TRBJ1-6; D: NA; DNA: TGTGCCAGCAGCGTATCGGTTAATTCACCCCTCCACTTT; CDR3: CASSVSVNSPLHF
size: NA; V: TRBV18; J: TRBJ1-1; D: TRBD1; DNA: TGTGCCAGCTCATTTCAGGGGGTAGGGATAAGCACTGAAGCTTTCTTT; CDR3: CASSFQGVGISTEAFF
size: once; V: TRBV10-1; J: TRBJ1-1; D: NA; DNA: TGCGCCAGCAGTGAGAGTAGGGGCACTGAAGCTTTCTTT; CDR3: CASSESRGTEAFF
size: NA; V: TRBV3-1/TRBV3-2; J: TRBJ1-1; D: NA; DNA: TGTGCCAGCAGCCAATTCTTCGACACTGAAGCTTTCTTT; CDR3: CASSQFFDTEAFF
size: NA; V: TRBV4-1; J: TRBJ2-3; D: NA; DNA: TGCGCCAGCAGCCAAGAGTGGGCACAGAAAACGCAGTATTTT; CDR3: CASSQEWAQKTQYF
size: NA; V: TRBV19; J: TRBJ1-2; D: NA; DNA: TGTGCCAGTAGTATTAGCGTCGGCGGTTCTGGCCGGCAGTCGTATGGCTACACCTTC; CDR3: CASSISVGGSGRQSYGYTF
size: NA; V: TRBV4-3; J: TRBJ1-2; D: TRBD1; DNA: TGCGCCAGCAGCCAAGATCGGCAGGGGGCCCCTTATCTGTTATATGGCTACACCTTC; CDR3: CASSQDRQGAPYLLYGYTF
size: NA; V: TRBV11-1; J: TRBJ2-6; D: NA; DNA: TGTGCCAGCAGGCAGGCTCTCTCTGGGGCCAACGTCCTGACTTTC; CDR3: CASRQALSGANVLTF
size: NA; V: TRBV5-6; J: TRBJ1-2; D: TRBD1; DNA: TGTGCCAGCTTTTCCCCCGGACAGGTTAACTATGGCTACACCTTC; CDR3: CASFSPGQVNYGYTF
size: NA; V: TRBV27; J: TRBJ1-2; D: NA; DNA: TGTGCCAGCAGTGCACAGGGTTATGGCTACACCTTC; CDR3: CASSAQGYGYTF
size: NA; V: TRBV28; J: TRBJ1-2; D: NA; DNA: TGTGCCAGCAGTTTAAGGAGGGCGGACTATGGCTACACCTTC; CDR3: CASSLRRADYGYTF
size: few; V: TRBV4-3; J: TRBJ2-5; D: TRBD2; DNA: TGCGCCAGCAGCCCAACACTAGCGGGGCAAGAGACCCAGTACTTC; CDR3: CASSPTLAGQETQYF
size: NA; V: TRBV5-1; J: TRBJ1-2; D: TRBD1; DNA: TGCGCCAGCAGCTTGGACAGACAGGGATCCCTCTATGGCTACACCTTC; CDR3: CASSLDRQGSLYGYTF
size: medium-sized; V: TRBV28; J: TRBJ1-2; D: NA; DNA: TGTGCCAGCAGCCCCACGGGGACCGACTATGGCTACACCTTC; CDR3: CASSPTGTDYGYTF
size: once; V: TRBV28; J: TRBJ2-5; D: TRBD1; DNA: TGTGCCAGCAGTTTGACAGGGGAAGAGACCCAGTACTTC; CDR3: CASSLTGEETQYF
size: NA; V: TRBV7-2; J: TRBJ1-6; D: TRBD1; DNA: TGTGCCAGCAGCTTTAGGCCGGGACAGGGGTGGTCACCCCTCCACTTT; CDR3: CASSFRPGQGWSPLHF
size: few; V: TRBV20-1; J: TRBJ1-4; D: NA; DNA: TGCAGTGCTAGTTCTAAGGGGCAACCTAATGAAAAACTGTTTTTT; CDR3: CSASSKGQPNEKLFF
size: NA; V: TRBV27; J: TRBJ2-1; D: TRBD1; DNA: TGTGCCAGCATCCTATCCCGGGACAGATACAATGAGCAGTTCTTC; CDR3: CASILSRDRYNEQFF
size: NA; V: TRBV18; J: TRBJ1-2; D: NA; DNA: TGTGCCAGCTCACCATCAGCCCGGACGGGCTATGGCTACACCTTC; CDR3: CASSPSARTGYGYTF